This entry is about one TCR beta chain. The source of the sample is a study of blood T cell repertoires in COVID-19. Study at large: T cells, B-cell-depleted T cells, or PBMCs provided the cDNA or gDNA that served as material.

In the authors' workflow: Amplification of reference gene primers was used by the study to estimate nucleated cell counts. The method was immunoSEQ multiplex PCR; TCRdb's version includes in-frame clones alone and lacks a portion of them. From that table come the V and J calls and clone size; the DNA was used to work out D and trimming. The data show 200,000 to 250,000 clones, with roughly 86% seen just once and under 2% held by the top ten. Germline assignment: CDR1 MDHEN and CDR2 SYDVKM. This CDR3 contains 14 residues. The V gene end was trimmed by 4 bases and the J gene end by 2 bases; junction bases not matched to a gene: 5.

The sample taken for sequencing was peripheral blood. The sequence was collected from a woman aged 55-69 years who had recovered from COVID-19. The chain joins TRBV28 to TRBJ2-7; 7 nucleotides agree with TRBD1. Written as DNA, the CDR3 is TGTGCCAGCAGTTCCGGGACAGAAACCTACGAGCAGTACTTC. Amino acids: CASSSGTETYEQYF.